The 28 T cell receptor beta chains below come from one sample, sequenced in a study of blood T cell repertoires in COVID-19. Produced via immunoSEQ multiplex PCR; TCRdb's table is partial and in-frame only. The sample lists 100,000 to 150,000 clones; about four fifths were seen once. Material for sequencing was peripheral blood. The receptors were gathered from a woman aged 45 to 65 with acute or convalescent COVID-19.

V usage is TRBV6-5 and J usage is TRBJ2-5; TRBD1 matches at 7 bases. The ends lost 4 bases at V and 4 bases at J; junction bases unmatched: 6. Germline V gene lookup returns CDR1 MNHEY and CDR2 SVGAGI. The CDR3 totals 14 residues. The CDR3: CASSLGQAAETQYF. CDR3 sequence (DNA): TGTGCCAGCAGTTTAGGACAGGCTGCAGAGACCCAGTACTTC.

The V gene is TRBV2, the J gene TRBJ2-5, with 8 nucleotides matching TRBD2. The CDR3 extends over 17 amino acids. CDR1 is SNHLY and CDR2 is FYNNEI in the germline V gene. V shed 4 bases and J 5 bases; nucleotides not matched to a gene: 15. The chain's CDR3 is CASSANRGGAVVETQYF. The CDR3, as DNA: TGTGCCAGCAGTGCCAACCGGGGGGGCGCGGTAGTTGAGACCCAGTACTTC.

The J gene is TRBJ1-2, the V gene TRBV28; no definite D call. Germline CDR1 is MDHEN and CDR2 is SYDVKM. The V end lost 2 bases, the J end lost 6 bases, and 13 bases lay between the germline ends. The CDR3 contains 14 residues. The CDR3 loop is CASSLGVGRDGYTF. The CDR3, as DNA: TGTGCCAGCAGTTTAGGGGTAGGGCGGGATGGCTACACCTTC.

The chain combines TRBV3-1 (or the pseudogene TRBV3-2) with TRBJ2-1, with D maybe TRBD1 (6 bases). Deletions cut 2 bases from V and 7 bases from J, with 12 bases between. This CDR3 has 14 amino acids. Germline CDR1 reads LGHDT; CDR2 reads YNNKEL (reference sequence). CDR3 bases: TGTGCCAGCAGCCAACTAAGGGACAAGAATGAGCAGTTCTTC. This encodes CASSQLRDKNEQFF.

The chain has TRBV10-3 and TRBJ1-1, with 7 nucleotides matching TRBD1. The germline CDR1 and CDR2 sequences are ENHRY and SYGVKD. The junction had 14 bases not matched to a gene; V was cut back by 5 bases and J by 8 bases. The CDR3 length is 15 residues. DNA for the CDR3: TGTGCCATCAGTCGCCAGGGGGAGATGGGGATAGAAGCTTTCTTT. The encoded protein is CAISRQGEMGIEAFF.

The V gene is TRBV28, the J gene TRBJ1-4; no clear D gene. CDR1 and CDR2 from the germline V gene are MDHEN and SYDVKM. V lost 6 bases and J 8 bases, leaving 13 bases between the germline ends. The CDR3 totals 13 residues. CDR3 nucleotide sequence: TGTGCCAGCAGAGACCCGCTGAGGGAAAAACTGTTTTTT. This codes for CASRDPLREKLFF.

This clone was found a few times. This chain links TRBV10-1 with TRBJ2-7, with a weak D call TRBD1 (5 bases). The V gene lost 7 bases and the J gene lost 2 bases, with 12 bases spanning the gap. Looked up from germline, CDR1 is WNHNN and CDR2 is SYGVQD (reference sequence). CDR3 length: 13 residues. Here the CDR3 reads CASTWGIPYEQYF. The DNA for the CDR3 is TGCGCCAGCACCTGGGGCATTCCCTACGAGCAGTACTTC.

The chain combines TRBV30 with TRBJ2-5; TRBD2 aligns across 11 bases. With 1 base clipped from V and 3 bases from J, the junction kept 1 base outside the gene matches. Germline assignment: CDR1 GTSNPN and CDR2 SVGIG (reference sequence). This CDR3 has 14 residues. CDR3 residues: CAWSATSGEETQYF. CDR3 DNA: TGTGCCTGGAGTGCGACTAGCGGGGAAGAGACCCAGTACTTC.

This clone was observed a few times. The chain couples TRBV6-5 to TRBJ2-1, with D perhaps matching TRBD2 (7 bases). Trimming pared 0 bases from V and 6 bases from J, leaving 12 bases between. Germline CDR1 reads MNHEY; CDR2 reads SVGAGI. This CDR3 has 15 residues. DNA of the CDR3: TGTGCCAGCAGTTACTCGGGGGGGCCGGGCAATGAGCAGTTCTTC. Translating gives CASSYSGGPGNEQFF.

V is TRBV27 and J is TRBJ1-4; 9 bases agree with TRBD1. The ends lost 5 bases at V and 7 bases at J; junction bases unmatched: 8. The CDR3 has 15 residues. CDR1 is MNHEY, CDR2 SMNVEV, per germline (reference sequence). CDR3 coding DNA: TGTGCCAGCAGTGCGCGGGACAGGGCTGTTGAAAAACTGTTTTTT. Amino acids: CASSARDRAVEKLFF. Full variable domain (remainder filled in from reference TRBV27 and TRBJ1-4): EAQVTQNPRYLITVTGKKLTVTCSQNMNHEYMSWYRQDPGLGLRQIYYSMNVEVTDKGDVPEGYKVSRKEKRNFPLILESPSPNQTSLYFCASSARDRAVEKLFFGSGTQLSVL.

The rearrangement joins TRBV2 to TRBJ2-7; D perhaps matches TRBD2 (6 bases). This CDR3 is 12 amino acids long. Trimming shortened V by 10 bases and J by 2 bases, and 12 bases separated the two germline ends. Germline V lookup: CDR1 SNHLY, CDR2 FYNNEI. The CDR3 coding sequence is TGTGCCACTCGACTAGGGGCCTACGAGCAGTACTTC. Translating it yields CATRLGAYEQYF.

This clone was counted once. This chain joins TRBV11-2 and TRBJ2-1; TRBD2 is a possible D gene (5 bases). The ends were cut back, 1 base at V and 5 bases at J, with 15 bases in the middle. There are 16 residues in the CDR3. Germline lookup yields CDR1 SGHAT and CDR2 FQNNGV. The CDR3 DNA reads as TGTGCCAGCAGCTTAGGCGCGGGCCCAGGAGACAATGAGCAGTTCTTC. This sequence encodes CASSLGAGPGDNEQFF.

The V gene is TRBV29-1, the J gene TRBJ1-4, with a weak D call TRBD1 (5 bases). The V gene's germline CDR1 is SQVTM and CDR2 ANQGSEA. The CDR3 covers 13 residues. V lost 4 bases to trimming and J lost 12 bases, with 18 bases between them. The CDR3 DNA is TGCAGCGTTGTTGTGGGGCAGGGTACCGAACTGTTTTTT. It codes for CSVVVGQGTELFF. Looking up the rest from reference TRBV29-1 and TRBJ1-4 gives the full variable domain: SAVISQKPSRDICQRGTSLTIQCQVDSQVTMMFWYRQQPGQSLTLIATANQGSEATYESGFVIDKFPISRPNLTFSTLTVSNMSPEDSSIYLCSVVVGQGTELFFGSGTQLSVL.

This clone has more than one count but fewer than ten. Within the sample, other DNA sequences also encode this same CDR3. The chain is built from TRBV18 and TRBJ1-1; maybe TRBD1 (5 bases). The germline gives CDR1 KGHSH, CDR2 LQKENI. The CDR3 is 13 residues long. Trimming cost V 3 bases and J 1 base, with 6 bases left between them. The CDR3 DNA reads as TGTGCCAGCTCACCTCAGGGGAACACTGAAGCTTTCTTT. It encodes CASSPQGNTEAFF.

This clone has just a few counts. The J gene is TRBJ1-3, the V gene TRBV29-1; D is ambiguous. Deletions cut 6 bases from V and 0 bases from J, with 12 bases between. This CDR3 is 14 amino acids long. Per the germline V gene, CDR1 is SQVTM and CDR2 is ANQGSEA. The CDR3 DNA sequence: TGCAGCGTGGAGACGATCTACTCTGGAAACACCATATATTTT. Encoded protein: CSVETIYSGNTIYF.

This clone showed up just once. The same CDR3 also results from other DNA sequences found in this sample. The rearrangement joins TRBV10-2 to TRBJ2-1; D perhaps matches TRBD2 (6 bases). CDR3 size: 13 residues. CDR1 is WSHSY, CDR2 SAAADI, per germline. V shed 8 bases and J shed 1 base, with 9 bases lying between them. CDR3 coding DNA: TGCGCCAGCCGGGACTCATCCTACAATGAGCAGTTCTTC. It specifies CASRDSSYNEQFF.

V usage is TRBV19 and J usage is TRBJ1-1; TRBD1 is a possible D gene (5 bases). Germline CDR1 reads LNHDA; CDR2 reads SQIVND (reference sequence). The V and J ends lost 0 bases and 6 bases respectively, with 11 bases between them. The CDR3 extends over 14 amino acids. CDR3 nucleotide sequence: TGTGCCAGTAGTATAGACGGGGGTGTAGCTGAAGCTTTCTTT. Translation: CASSIDGGVAEAFF.

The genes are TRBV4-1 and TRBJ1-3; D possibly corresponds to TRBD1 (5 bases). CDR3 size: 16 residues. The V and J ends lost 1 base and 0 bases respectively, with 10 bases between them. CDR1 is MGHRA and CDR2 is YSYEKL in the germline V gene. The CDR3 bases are TGCGCCAGCAGCCAAGTTGGGGCCGACTCTGGAAACACCATATATTTT. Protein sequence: CASSQVGADSGNTIYF.

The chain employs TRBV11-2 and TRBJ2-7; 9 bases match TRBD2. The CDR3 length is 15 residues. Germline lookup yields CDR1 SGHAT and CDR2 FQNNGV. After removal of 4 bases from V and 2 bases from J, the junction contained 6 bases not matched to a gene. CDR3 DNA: TGTGCCAGCAGCTCTCAGGCGGGGGGGACCTACGAGCAGTACTTC. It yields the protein CASSSQAGGTYEQYF.

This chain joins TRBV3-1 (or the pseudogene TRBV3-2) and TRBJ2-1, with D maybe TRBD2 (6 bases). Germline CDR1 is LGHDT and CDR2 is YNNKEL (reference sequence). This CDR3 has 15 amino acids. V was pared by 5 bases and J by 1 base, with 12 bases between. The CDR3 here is CASSSFGGSYNEQFF. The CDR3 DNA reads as TGTGCCAGCAGCTCGTTCGGGGGATCCTACAATGAGCAGTTCTTC.

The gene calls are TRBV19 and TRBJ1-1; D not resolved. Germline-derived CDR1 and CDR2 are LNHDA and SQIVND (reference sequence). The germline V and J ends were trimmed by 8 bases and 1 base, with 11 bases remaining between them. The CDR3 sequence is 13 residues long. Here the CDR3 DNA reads TGTGCCAGTTTGACTCGGAGGAACACTGAAGCTTTCTTT. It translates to CASLTRRNTEAFF.

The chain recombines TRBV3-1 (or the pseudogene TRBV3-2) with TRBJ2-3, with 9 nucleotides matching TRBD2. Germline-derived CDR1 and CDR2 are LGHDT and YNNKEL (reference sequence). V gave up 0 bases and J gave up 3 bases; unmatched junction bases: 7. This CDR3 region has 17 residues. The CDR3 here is CASSQDIAGAGTDTQYF. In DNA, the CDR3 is TGTGCCAGCAGCCAAGATATAGCGGGGGCAGGGACAGATACGCAGTATTTT.

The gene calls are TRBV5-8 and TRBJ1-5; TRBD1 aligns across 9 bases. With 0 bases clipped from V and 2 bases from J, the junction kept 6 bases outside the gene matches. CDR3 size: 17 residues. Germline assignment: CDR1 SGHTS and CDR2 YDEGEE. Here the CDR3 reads CASSLGEDRGGNQPQHF. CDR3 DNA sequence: TGTGCCAGCAGCTTGGGCGAGGACAGGGGTGGCAATCAGCCCCAGCATTTT.

The CDR3: CASSHLTGVDGELFF. Written as DNA, the CDR3 is TGCGCCAGCAGCCATCTGACAGGGGTTGACGGGGAGCTGTTTTTT. This chain joins TRBV4-1 and TRBJ2-2; 8 nucleotides align to TRBD1. Per germline, CDR1 MGHRA and CDR2 YSYEKL. This CDR3 spans 15 amino acids. V gave up 3 bases and J gave up 7 bases; unmatched junction bases: 7.

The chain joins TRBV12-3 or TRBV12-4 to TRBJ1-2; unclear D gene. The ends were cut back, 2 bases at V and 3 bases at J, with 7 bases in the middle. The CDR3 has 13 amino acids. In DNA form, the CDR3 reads TGTGCCAGCAGTTTACAGCAGGACTATGGCTACACCTTC. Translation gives CASSLQQDYGYTF.

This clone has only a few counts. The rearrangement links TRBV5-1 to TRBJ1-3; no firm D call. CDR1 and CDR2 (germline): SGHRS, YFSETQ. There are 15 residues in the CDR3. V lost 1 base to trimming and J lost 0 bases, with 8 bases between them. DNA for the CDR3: TGCGCCAGCAGCTTGTATTACGGCTCTGGAAACACCATATATTTT. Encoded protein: CASSLYYGSGNTIYF.

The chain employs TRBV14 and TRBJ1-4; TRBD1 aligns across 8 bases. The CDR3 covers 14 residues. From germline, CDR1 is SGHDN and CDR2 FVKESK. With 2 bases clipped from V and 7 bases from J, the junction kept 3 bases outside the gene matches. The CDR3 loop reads CASSQQGAGEKLFF. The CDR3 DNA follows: TGTGCCAGCAGCCAACAGGGGGCTGGTGAAAAACTGTTTTTT.

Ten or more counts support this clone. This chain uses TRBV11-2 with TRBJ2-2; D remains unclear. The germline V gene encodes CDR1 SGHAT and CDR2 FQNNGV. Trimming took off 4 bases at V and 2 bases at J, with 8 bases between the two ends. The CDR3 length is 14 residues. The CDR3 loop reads CASSSQANTGELFF. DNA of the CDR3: TGTGCCAGCAGCTCTCAGGCTAACACCGGGGAGCTGTTTTTT.